This TCR beta chain was captured in a study of T cell repertoires in cytomegalovirus infection. Study-wide background: Recently identified HLA-C-restricted CMV epitopes and well-studied HLA-B-restricted CMV epitopes were used by the study. Indications of both CMV infection and matching HLA type were provided by public TCR beta signatures. The study's findings and limits: Frequencies of public TCR beta families were cumulated, and this identified carriers of CMV plus the relevant HLA. The response measured ex vivo was dominated by TCR beta clonotypes (HLA-C-restricted and CMV-specific).

There are a few counts of this clonotype. Antigen specificity is unknown. Between the trimmed V and J ends, which lost 8 bases and 5 bases, there was a span of 16 bases. This CDR3 is built from 14 residues. TCRdb reprocessed the reads with MiXCR, giving one entry per CDR3 protein. The sample carries about 55,000 distinct CDR3 sequences, roughly 20% recorded once. The genes are TRBV23-1 and TRBJ2-1; tentatively, D is TRBD2 (5 bases). TRBV23-1 is an ORF for which the function is uncertain. The receptor was isolated from a human donor in good health (CMV status not recorded). Some clones in this sample may be carry-over from other donors' samples. Source: CD8+ T cells from cultured PBMCs, taken from culture after CMV antigen stimulation. CDR3 sequence: CASLLDPTNNEQFF. Written as DNA, the CDR3 is TGCGCCAGCCTACTAGACCCCACCAACAATGAGCAGTTCTTC.